A single sample gave rise to the 7 T cell receptor beta chains below, sequenced in a study of response to subunit inactivated influenza vaccine. From the RT-PCR reads, TCRdb called clonotypes with MiXCR, one entry per CDR3 protein. The table shows about 700,000 distinct CDR3 sequences, with approximately 15% occurring only once. The specimen was PBMCs from blood, collected 14 to 15 days before vaccination. The receptors were sampled from a man in his fifties who received an inactivated influenza vaccine.

Note on this clonotype: This may be a read error, as it is one base from a much larger clone. The V call is TRBV5-4, the J call TRBJ2-5; D possibly uses TRBD1 or TRBD2 (5 bases each). Germline V CDR1 and CDR2: SGHNT, YYREEE (reference sequence). The CDR3 consists of 15 residues. V was cut by 1 base and J by 7 bases, with 17 bases left in between. CDR3 sequence reads: CASSLSGPQVGTQYF. CDR3 coding DNA: TGTGCCAGCAGCTTGTCGGGACCTCAAGTTGGGACCCAGTACTTC.

The chain uses TRBV6-1 and TRBJ1-5; D gene ambiguous. The CDR3 is made up of 14 amino acids. The ends were cut back, 7 bases at V and 1 base at J, with 11 bases in the middle. From germline, CDR1 is MNHNS and CDR2 SASEGT. The DNA for the CDR3 is TGTGCCAGCAAGTACCGGACCAGCAATCAGCCCCAGCATTTT. As protein: CASKYRTSNQPQHF.

This chain uses TRBV2 with TRBJ1-2, with 9 bases matching TRBD1. Germline trimming cut 8 bases from V and 4 bases from J; bases unmatched to any gene: 8. Per the germline V gene, CDR1 is SNHLY and CDR2 is FYNNEI. There are 14 residues in the CDR3. The CDR3 nucleotides read TGTGCCAGCGGAGGGACAGGGCTATCCTATGGCTACACCTTC. This sequence encodes CASGGTGLSYGYTF.

This clonotype was seen more than once but under ten times. The rearrangement uses TRBV27 and TRBJ2-7, with TRBD1 identical over 7 bases. V trimming: 7 bases; J trimming: 6 bases; junction bases outside the gene matches: 3. Germline lookup yields CDR1 MNHEY and CDR2 SMNVEV (reference sequence). The CDR3 totals 11 residues. CDR3 coding DNA: TGTGCCAGCAAGGGGGCAGTCGAGCAGTACTTC. As protein: CASKGAVEQYF.

This clonotype was counted only a few times. The genes are TRBV7-2 and TRBJ2-1; D is perhaps TRBD2 (6 bases). This CDR3 has 13 residues. Deletions cut 5 bases from V and 10 bases from J, with 15 bases between. The V gene's germline CDR1 is SGHTA and CDR2 FQGNSA. CDR3 DNA: TGTGCCAGCAGCAAACGCGGGGTTTGGGAGCAGTTCTTC. This encodes CASSKRGVWEQFF.

This clonotype turned up a few times. Here the CDR3 reads CASSLGQGGSPVDSPLHF. CDR3 nucleotides: TGTGCCAGCAGCTTGGGGCAGGGAGGCTCGCCTGTGGATTCACCCCTCCACTTT. The rearrangement links TRBV5-5 to TRBJ1-6, with D tentatively TRBD1 (5 bases). The CDR3 length is 18 residues. V dropped 0 bases and J dropped 8 bases, with 21 bases sitting between them. CDR1 SGHKS and CDR2 YYEKEE come from the germline V gene (reference sequence).

The chain combines TRBV6-5 with TRBJ1-1; 9 bases agree with TRBD1. The CDR3 runs 16 residues. Germline-derived CDR1 and CDR2 are MNHEY and SVGAGI. V gave up 1 base and J gave up 1 base; unmatched junction bases: 4. The CDR3 sequence: CASSYLQGQGNTEAFF. CDR3 nucleotide sequence: TGTGCCAGCAGTTACTTACAGGGACAGGGGAACACTGAAGCTTTCTTT.